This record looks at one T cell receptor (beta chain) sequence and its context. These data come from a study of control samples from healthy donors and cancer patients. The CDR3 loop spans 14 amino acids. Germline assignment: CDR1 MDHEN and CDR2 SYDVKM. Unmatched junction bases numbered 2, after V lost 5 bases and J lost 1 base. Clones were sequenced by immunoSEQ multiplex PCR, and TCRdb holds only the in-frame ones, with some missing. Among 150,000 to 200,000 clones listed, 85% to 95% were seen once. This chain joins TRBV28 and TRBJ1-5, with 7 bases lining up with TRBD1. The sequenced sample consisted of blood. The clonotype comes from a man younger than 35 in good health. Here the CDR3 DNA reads TGTGCCAGCAGTCCACAGGGGAGCAATCAGCCCCAGCATTTT. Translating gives CASSPQGSNQPQHF.